The 22 T cell receptor beta chains below all came from one sample that was sequenced in a study of a mutant IDH1 vaccine in newly diagnosed glioma. These receptors lack a known antigen. Profiling relied on immunoSEQ multiplex PCR, and the TCRdb table lists in-frame clones only, not all of them. The sample has roughly 60,000 clones; 81% are singletons. Time point denoted: week 35, safety follow-up. Doses of 300 ug of mutant IDH1 20-mer peptide were given with topical imiquimod. The specimen was PBMCs, collected from a glioma patient whose treatment included an IDH1 peptide vaccine. Source of these receptors: a man in his forties with glioma.

The genes are TRBV7-9 and TRBJ1-2; 11 nucleotides line up with TRBD1. With V trimmed by 5 bases and J by 3 bases, 5 bases remained unmatched. Germline CDR1 reads SEHNR; CDR2 reads FQNEAQ (reference sequence). This CDR3 region has 15 residues. DNA of the CDR3: TGTGCCAGCAGCCCTCCGGGACAGGGGGACTATGGCTACACCTTC. Its translation: CASSPPGQGDYGYTF.

The V and J genes are TRBV7-2 and TRBJ2-7; possibly TRBD1 or TRBD2 for D (6 bases each). The germline V gene has CDR1 SGHTA and CDR2 FQGNSA. The length of the CDR3 is 16 residues. V was trimmed by 6 bases and J by 0 bases, leaving 18 bases between them. This CDR3 is CASRINGGPISYEQYF. CDR3 nucleotides: TGTGCCAGCAGAATTAATGGGGGGCCCATCTCCTACGAGCAGTACTTC.

This clone was detected a few times. The genes are TRBV28 and TRBJ2-5; maybe TRBD1 (5 bases). The CDR3 is made up of 15 amino acids. Germline V CDR1 and CDR2: MDHEN, SYDVKM. V was trimmed by 6 bases and J by 2 bases, leaving 16 bases between them. This chain's CDR3 is CASSVTGAEQETQYF. As DNA, the CDR3 is TGTGCCAGCAGCGTAACAGGTGCGGAGCAAGAGACCCAGTACTTC. The variable domain in full, completed from reference TRBV28 and TRBJ2-5, reads DVKVTQSSRYLVKRTGEKVFLECVQDMDHENMFWYRQDPGLGLRLIYFSYDVKMKEKGDIPEGYSVSREKKERFSLILESASTNQTSMYLCASSVTGAEQETQYFGPGTRLLVL.

This chain links TRBV29-1 with TRBJ2-1, with TRBD2 matching over 10 bases. Germline V gene sequence: CDR1 SQVTM, CDR2 ANQGSEA. V lost 0 bases, J lost 7 bases, and 15 bases stayed unmatched. The CDR3 totals 18 residues. The CDR3 loop is CSVEDWGRPGLALNEQFF. The CDR3 bases are TGCAGCGTTGAAGATTGGGGCCGTCCGGGACTAGCGCTTAATGAGCAGTTCTTC.

The chain has TRBV5-1 and TRBJ1-1; no clear D gene. The V end was cut by 0 bases, the J end by 4 bases, with 16 bases between. The CDR3 is made up of 16 amino acids. The germline V gene encodes CDR1 SGHRS and CDR2 YFSETQ. In DNA form, the CDR3 reads TGCGCCAGCAGCTTGGGGTCAGGAGGTTCGGGCACTGAAGCTTTCTTT. This sequence encodes CASSLGSGGSGTEAFF.

A few counts support this clone. This rearrangement joins TRBV7-9 to TRBJ1-4; D is unclear. Germline V gives CDR1 SEHNR, CDR2 FQNEAQ (reference sequence). Trimming pared 6 bases from V and 8 bases from J, leaving 22 bases between. This CDR3 region has 16 residues. CDR3 protein: CASSTIHRDPLEKLFF. CDR3 bases: TGTGCCAGCAGTACCATTCACCGGGATCCACTAGAAAAACTGTTTTTT.

The CDR3 bases are TGTGCCAGCAGCCCCTCCGGGACAGACACCGGGGAGCTGTTTTTT. It is translated as CASSPSGTDTGELFF. The V and J genes are TRBV5-4 and TRBJ2-2; 7 positions match TRBD1. The CDR3 covers 15 residues. Looked up from germline, CDR1 is SGHNT and CDR2 is YYREEE (reference sequence). V gave up 4 bases and J gave up 3 bases; unmatched junction bases: 6.

The V and J genes are TRBV19 and TRBJ2-1, with 7 bases lining up with TRBD2. This CDR3 is built from 15 residues. Germline V CDR1 and CDR2: LNHDA, SQIVND (reference sequence). V trimming: 7 bases; J trimming: 7 bases; junction bases outside the gene matches: 13. The CDR3, as DNA: TGTGCCAGTAACACGGGGCTAGCGGCCTCGAATGAGCAGTTCTTC. This sequence encodes CASNTGLAASNEQFF.

This clone was detected only a few times. The chain recombines TRBV9 with TRBJ2-3; no clear D. V dropped 1 base and J dropped 3 bases, with 9 bases sitting between them. Germline V CDR1 and CDR2: SGDLS, YYNGEE. The CDR3 consists of 14 residues. The CDR3 DNA sequence: TGTGCCAGCAGCGTATCCGGGCGGACAGATACGCAGTATTTT. As protein: CASSVSGRTDTQYF.

The rearrangement joins TRBV6-5 to TRBJ2-1, with 10 bases aligning to TRBD2. The V and J ends lost 2 bases and 5 bases, in that order; junction bases with no gene match: 3. There are 15 residues in the CDR3. Germline values: CDR1 MNHEY, CDR2 SVGAGI. The CDR3 loop is CASSYSSGGHNEQFF. The CDR3, as DNA: TGTGCCAGCAGTTACAGTAGCGGGGGGCACAATGAGCAGTTCTTC.

This rearrangement joins TRBV2 to TRBJ2-5, with a possible D match to TRBD1 (5 bases). Germline V CDR1 and CDR2: SNHLY, FYNNEI. This CDR3 has 14 residues. Trimming removed 5 bases from V and 1 base from J, with 11 bases in between. The CDR3 sequence: CASSSQGFQETQYF. The CDR3 coding sequence is TGTGCCAGCAGTAGCCAGGGATTCCAAGAGACCCAGTACTTC.

For the CDR3, the DNA is TGTGCCAGCAGCTTAGTGGGACACCGTGGCTACACCTTC. Translating gives CASSLVGHRGYTF. V gene TRBV7-2 combines with J gene TRBJ1-2; possibly TRBD1 for D (6 bases). V was clipped by 1 base and J by 7 bases, with 10 bases between them. The CDR3 is 13 residues long. The germline gives CDR1 SGHTA, CDR2 FQGNSA.

The chain is built from TRBV11-2 and TRBJ1-5; D is unresolved. The CDR3 has 15 residues. Trimming removed 0 bases at V and 6 bases at J, with 12 bases between. CDR1 is SGHAT and CDR2 is FQNNGV in the germline V gene. CDR3 sequence reads: CASSLDWGSGQPQHF. DNA of the CDR3: TGTGCCAGCAGCTTAGATTGGGGTTCGGGTCAGCCCCAGCATTTT. Full variable domain (remainder filled in from reference TRBV11-2 and TRBJ1-5): EAGVAQSPRYKIIEKRQSVAFWCNPISGHATLYWYQQILGQGPKLLIQFQNNGVVDDSQLPKDRFSAERLKGVDSTLKIQPAKLEDSAVYLCASSLDWGSGQPQHFGDGTRLSIL.

V usage is TRBV30 and J usage is TRBJ1-2, with unresolved D. The ends were cut back, 5 bases at V and 5 bases at J, with 9 bases in the middle. CDR3 length: 11 residues. Germline V gives CDR1 GTSNPN, CDR2 SVGIG (reference sequence). The CDR3 DNA reads as TGTGCCTGGGGCCCGGCTTATGGCTACACCTTC. Translated: CAWGPAYGYTF.

The chain employs TRBV30 and TRBJ2-1; D might be TRBD1 (6 bases). V shed 5 bases and J shed 9 bases, with 14 bases lying between them. The CDR3 is made up of 12 amino acids. The germline V gene encodes CDR1 GTSNPN and CDR2 SVGIG (reference sequence). The chain's CDR3 is CAWSSGVGEQFF. The CDR3 bases are TGTGCCTGGTCATCAGGGGTCGGTGAGCAGTTCTTC. The whole variable domain, remainder taken from reference TRBV30 and TRBJ2-1, is SQTIHQWPATLVQPVGSPLSLECTVEGTSNPNLYWYRQAAGRGLQLLFYSVGIGQISSEVPQNLSASRPQDRQFILSSKKLLLSDSGFYLCAWSSGVGEQFFGPGTRLTVL.

J is TRBJ2-1 and V is TRBV7-9; D ambiguous. There are 11 residues in the CDR3. The germline V gene has CDR1 SEHNR and CDR2 FQNEAQ (reference sequence). V shed 5 bases and J shed 5 bases, with 4 bases lying between them. DNA of the CDR3: TGTGCCAGCAGCCTCCACAATGAGCAGTTCTTC. This sequence encodes CASSLHNEQFF.

The chain uses TRBV6-1 and TRBJ1-3; D not resolved. The CDR3 has 15 residues. Between the trimmed V and J ends, which lost 0 bases and 0 bases, there was a span of 6 bases. Germline assignment: CDR1 MNHNS and CDR2 SASEGT. The CDR3, as DNA: TGTGCCAGCAGTGAAGCGCGGGGCTCTGGAAACACCATATATTTT. Amino acids: CASSEARGSGNTIYF.

DNA for the CDR3: TGTGCCAGTAGTGGACTAGCGGGGGGCTACAATGAGCAGTTCTTC. As protein: CASSGLAGGYNEQFF. The chain combines TRBV19 with TRBJ2-1; 14 positions agree with TRBD2. Trimming cost V 5 bases and J 3 bases; bases outside gene matches: 0. CDR3 length: 15 amino acids. Germline assignment: CDR1 LNHDA and CDR2 SQIVND (reference sequence). The complete variable domain, with remaining parts taken from reference TRBV19 and TRBJ2-1, reads DGGITQSPKYLFRKEGQNVTLSCEQNLNHDAMYWYRQDPGQGLRLIYYSQIVNDFQKGDIAEGYSVSREKKESFPLTVTSAQKNPTAFYLCASSGLAGGYNEQFFGPGTRLTVL.

This rearrangement joins TRBV19 to TRBJ2-1; D is unresolved. The V gene's germline CDR1 is LNHDA and CDR2 SQIVND (reference sequence). The V end lost 3 bases, the J end lost 6 bases, and 9 bases lay between the germline ends. The CDR3 has 13 residues. The CDR3 nucleotides are TGTGCCAGTAGTATTTTAGGAGTCAATGAGCAGTTCTTC. Its protein product is CASSILGVNEQFF. Full variable domain (outside the CDR3, taken from reference TRBV19 and TRBJ2-1): DGGITQSPKYLFRKEGQNVTLSCEQNLNHDAMYWYRQDPGQGLRLIYYSQIVNDFQKGDIAEGYSVSREKKESFPLTVTSAQKNPTAFYLCASSILGVNEQFFGPGTRLTVL.

The rearrangement links TRBV11-2 to TRBJ1-2; D gene ambiguous. V lost 0 bases and J lost 4, with 9 bases in between. The CDR3 spans 14 residues. Germline CDR1 SGHAT, CDR2 FQNNGV. The CDR3 region is CASSLDGPPYGYTF. The CDR3, as DNA: TGTGCCAGCAGCTTAGATGGACCGCCCTATGGCTACACCTTC. The full variable domain, in which reference TRBV11-2 and TRBJ1-2 provide the parts outside the CDR3, is EAGVAQSPRYKIIEKRQSVAFWCNPISGHATLYWYQQILGQGPKLLIQFQNNGVVDDSQLPKDRFSAERLKGVDSTLKIQPAKLEDSAVYLCASSLDGPPYGYTFGSGTRLTVV.

This clone is medium-sized (0.01 to 0.1%) in the sample. The chain carries TRBV19 and TRBJ1-1; tentatively, D is TRBD1 (5 bases). CDR1 and CDR2 (germline): LNHDA, SQIVND (reference sequence). The V and J ends lost 8 bases and 4 bases respectively, with 17 bases between them. The CDR3 is 14 amino acids. The CDR3 nucleotides read TGTGCCAGTGCGGCCCCAGGGTGGACCACTGAAGCTTTCTTT. Encoded protein: CASAAPGWTTEAFF. Full variable domain (outside the CDR3, taken from reference TRBV19 and TRBJ1-1): DGGITQSPKYLFRKEGQNVTLSCEQNLNHDAMYWYRQDPGQGLRLIYYSQIVNDFQKGDIAEGYSVSREKKESFPLTVTSAQKNPTAFYLCASAAPGWTTEAFFGQGTRLTVV.

The rearrangement uses TRBV4-3 and TRBJ1-2; D is possibly TRBD1 (5 bases). Trimming pared 4 bases from V and 2 bases from J, leaving 17 bases between. The CDR3 has 16 amino acids. Germline V CDR1 and CDR2: LGHNA, YSLEER. CDR3 sequence (DNA): TGCGCCAGCAGCCCAGGGTGGGGGAAGGAGAACTATGGCTACACCTTC. The encoded protein is CASSPGWGKENYGYTF.